This entry lists 13 T cell receptor beta chains sequenced from one sample in a study of T cell repertoires in cytomegalovirus infection. These receptors have no identified antigens. TCRdb passed the reads through MiXCR, listing each CDR3 protein once. This repertoire shows some 130,000 distinct CDR3 sequences, roughly 25% found once; its top ten account for 34%. Sequencing was done on a sample of PBMCs, sequenced either directly or after in vitro stimulation (not recorded which). The source is a human donor in good health (CMV status not recorded). Some clones in this sample may be carry-over from other donors' samples.

The J gene is TRBJ2-2, the V gene TRBV11-1; D unresolved. This CDR3 region has 14 residues. Germline V lookup: CDR1 SGHAT, CDR2 FQDESV (reference sequence). V lost 0 bases to trimming and J lost 6 bases, with 8 bases between them. The CDR3 reads CASSLARFSGELFF. The CDR3 bases are TGTGCCAGCAGCTTAGCGCGGTTCTCCGGGGAGCTGTTTTTT.

This clonotype has at least ten counts. This chain links TRBV7-2 with TRBJ1-1; D perhaps matches TRBD1 (6 bases). Germline V lookup: CDR1 SGHTA, CDR2 FQGNSA. The CDR3 spans 13 residues. The V gene lost 4 bases and the J gene lost 1 base, with 7 bases spanning the gap. The CDR3 DNA follows: TGTGCCAGCAGCTCGGACAGGAACACTGAAGCTTTCTTT. It translates to CASSSDRNTEAFF.

The CDR3 sequence: CASSRGGLAGFTDTQYF. The DNA of the CDR3 is TGTGCCAGCAGTCGGGGGGGACTAGCGGGTTTCACAGATACGCAGTATTTT. The rearrangement links TRBV12-3 or TRBV12-4 to TRBJ2-3, with 12 bases matching TRBD2. After removal of 5 bases from V and 2 bases from J, the junction contained 8 bases not matched to a gene. The length of the CDR3 is 17 residues.

This clonotype showed up just a few times. V usage is TRBV12-5 and J usage is TRBJ2-2, with D hard to call. Germline CDR1 is LGHNT and CDR2 is FRNRAP. The CDR3 contains 12 residues. Trimming removed 8 bases at V and 5 bases at J, with 9 bases between. CDR3 protein: CASREVTGELFF. The DNA for the CDR3 is TGTGCTAGTCGTGAGGTGACCGGGGAGCTGTTTTTT.

The genes are TRBV15 and TRBJ2-7; either TRBD1 or TRBD2 may fit D (6 bases each). V dropped 3 bases and J dropped 4 bases, with 16 bases sitting between them. This CDR3 comprises 15 residues. The germline V gene has CDR1 LNHNV and CDR2 YYDKDF (reference sequence). The CDR3 sequence: CATSSKNWGAYEQYF. The CDR3 nucleotides are TGTGCCACCAGCAGCAAGAATTGGGGGGCGTACGAGCAGTACTTC.

This clonotype has a handful of counts. The chain has TRBV30 and TRBJ2-3; no definite D call. Looked up from germline, CDR1 is GTSNPN and CDR2 is SVGIG (reference sequence). The CDR3 length is 11 residues. Trimming removed 0 bases from V and 4 bases from J, with 2 bases in between. DNA of the CDR3: TGTGCCTGGAGTGTCCCAGATACGCAGTATTTT. It yields the protein CAWSVPDTQYF.

J is TRBJ2-1 and V is TRBV7-3; 7 positions agree with TRBD2. V dropped 5 bases and J dropped 5; count of bases not matched to a gene: 12. Germline V gives CDR1 SGHTA, CDR2 FQGTGA. This CDR3 is 16 amino acids long. DNA of the CDR3: TGTGCCAGCAGCCTCCTAGGGGCGGGAGTGCACAATGAGCAGTTCTTC. It yields the protein CASSLLGAGVHNEQFF.

The chain joins TRBV7-8 to TRBJ2-2, with D perhaps TRBD2 (5 bases). This CDR3 comprises 14 residues. Trimming shortened V by 5 bases and J by 3 bases, and 10 bases separated the two germline ends. CDR1 is SGHVS, CDR2 FQNEAQ, per germline. The CDR3 DNA reads TGTGCCAGCAGCCCAAGGGAGCACACCGGGGAGCTGTTTTTT. It yields the protein CASSPREHTGELFF.

Ten or more counts support this clonotype. The rearrangement uses TRBV7-8 and TRBJ1-1; no reliable D call. Germline V CDR1 and CDR2: SGHVS, FQNEAQ. CDR3 length: 18 amino acids. V was clipped by 0 bases and J by 0 bases, with 17 bases between them. The CDR3 DNA follows: TGTGCCAGCAGCTTAGCGAACCCATTCCGGGGAGTGAACACTGAAGCTTTCTTT. This gives the protein CASSLANPFRGVNTEAFF.

This clonotype was counted only a few times. The rearrangement joins TRBV6-2 or TRBV6-3 to TRBJ2-7; possible D gene TRBD1, 6 bases. Germline V gene lookup returns CDR1 MNHEY and CDR2 SVGEGT. The CDR3 covers 14 residues. V lost 0 bases and J lost 0, with 6 bases in between. The CDR3 nucleotides are TGTGCCAGCAGTTACTCGGACAGCTCCTACGAGCAGTACTTC. As protein: CASSYSDSSYEQYF.

V is TRBV5-4 and J is TRBJ1-1; D gene ambiguous. The V end was cut by 3 bases, the J end by 3 bases, with 21 bases between. The CDR3 is 17 residues long. CDR1 and CDR2 (germline): SGHNT, YYREEE (reference sequence). The CDR3 loop reads CASSYSAATKLDTEAFF. Here the CDR3 DNA reads TGTGCCAGCAGCTACTCGGCAGCTACCAAACTAGACACTGAAGCTTTCTTT.

This clonotype came up a few times. The chain employs TRBV6-6 and TRBJ2-5; TRBD1 is a possible D gene (6 bases). With 2 bases removed from V and 2 bases from J, the gap between germline ends came to 18 bases. The CDR3 is made up of 17 amino acids. CDR1 is MNHNY, CDR2 SVGAGI, per germline (reference sequence). CDR3 protein: CASSYTPSRTEQETQYF. CDR3 nucleotides: TGTGCCAGCAGTTACACACCCAGTAGGACAGAACAAGAGACCCAGTACTTC.

The chain combines TRBV19 with TRBJ2-1, with D possibly being TRBD1 or TRBD2 (5 bases each). The CDR3 has 16 amino acids. Germline loops: CDR1 LNHDA, CDR2 SQIVND (reference sequence). Deletions cut 1 base from V and 2 bases from J, with 12 bases between. DNA of the CDR3: TGTGCCAGTAGTATAGGTTCCAGGGACCCCTACAATGAGCAGTTCTTC. It codes for CASSIGSRDPYNEQFF.